Below, 22 T cell receptor beta chains from the same sample are listed, as sequenced in a study of T cell responses to AZD1222 COVID-19 vaccine (dated by TCRdb to about 2021). The time point label corresponds to: baseline before first vaccination. Library generation was performed with the immunoSEQ multiplex PCR assay. The clones in this table, taken by TCRdb from immuneACCESS, are in-frame only. Not every clone is retained; where verified, under half of the shortfall comes from an unresolved V gene, and the cause of the rest is unknown. The sample profile shows approximately 85,000 clones; roughly 90% of them were found once. The ten top clones hold 6.5% to 7.5% of the sample. The sequenced sample was peripheral blood, obtained on day 0 of AZD1222 vaccination. These receptors were collected from an adult in good health.

The rearrangement links TRBV7-6 to TRBJ2-1; possible D gene TRBD2, 6 bases. Trimming removed 5 bases from V and 0 bases from J, with 14 bases in between. Per the germline V gene, CDR1 is SGHVS and CDR2 is FNYEAQ. The CDR3 runs to 16 residues. The CDR3 loop is CASSPFSGASYNEQFF. The CDR3 nucleotides read TGTGCCAGCAGCCCATTTAGCGGAGCCTCCTACAATGAGCAGTTCTTC.

V is TRBV19 and J is TRBJ2-7, with a weak D call TRBD1 (5 bases). Germline CDR1 is LNHDA and CDR2 is SQIVND (reference sequence). The CDR3 covers 13 residues. The V end was cut by 3 bases, the J end by 1 base, with 7 bases between. The DNA of the CDR3 is TGTGCCAGTAGTATCCGACAGTCCTACGAGCAGTACTTC. This encodes CASSIRQSYEQYF.

The chain has TRBV27 and TRBJ1-1; D ambiguous. The V end lost 7 bases, the J end lost 0 bases, and 12 bases lay between the germline ends. CDR1 is MNHEY and CDR2 is SMNVEV in the germline V gene (reference sequence). The CDR3 contains 14 residues. In DNA, the CDR3 is TGTGCCAGCAATAGCAGAGCCATGAACACTGAAGCTTTCTTT. As protein: CASNSRAMNTEAFF.

This clone was counted between two and nine times. The chain has TRBV19 and TRBJ2-7; TRBD1 matches 9 bases. With 6 bases clipped from V and 4 bases from J, the junction kept 4 bases outside the gene matches. The CDR3 extends over 13 amino acids. Per the germline V gene, CDR1 is LNHDA and CDR2 is SQIVND (reference sequence). Here the CDR3 DNA reads TGTGCCAGTAGGGGGGACAGGGAGTACGAGCAGTACTTC. Amino acid sequence: CASRGDREYEQYF.

This rearrangement joins TRBV28 to TRBJ2-1, with 8 bases fitting TRBD2. The CDR3 sequence is 16 residues long. Trimming removed 6 bases from V and 0 bases from J; junction bases left unmatched: 7. The germline gives CDR1 MDHEN, CDR2 SYDVKM. The CDR3 is CASRLAGPSSYNEQFF. The CDR3 region has the DNA TGTGCCAGCAGGCTAGCGGGTCCTAGCTCCTACAATGAGCAGTTCTTC.

This clone was counted once. The V call is TRBV19, the J call TRBJ1-2; a possible D gene is TRBD1 (5 bases). CDR3 length equals 14 residues. The V end was cut by 8 bases, the J end by 4 bases, with 17 bases between. Germline V CDR1 and CDR2: LNHDA, SQIVND (reference sequence). The CDR3 region is CASHRGSRVYGYTF. Written as DNA, the CDR3 is TGTGCCAGTCATCGTGGGAGCAGGGTCTATGGCTACACCTTC. Looking up the rest from reference TRBV19 and TRBJ1-2 gives the full variable domain: DGGITQSPKYLFRKEGQNVTLSCEQNLNHDAMYWYRQDPGQGLRLIYYSQIVNDFQKGDIAEGYSVSREKKESFPLTVTSAQKNPTAFYLCASHRGSRVYGYTFGSGTRLTVV.

The V call is TRBV7-2, the J call TRBJ1-2, with 9 nucleotides matching TRBD1. The trim removed 5 bases at V and 4 bases at J, leaving 11 bases unmatched. There are 16 residues in the CDR3. Germline lookup yields CDR1 SGHTA and CDR2 FQGNSA. CDR3 sequence: CASSPQTGGSFYGYTF. In DNA, the CDR3 is TGTGCCAGCAGCCCCCAAACAGGGGGCTCATTCTATGGCTACACCTTC.

The chain carries TRBV4-2 and TRBJ2-7; 7 bases agree with TRBD1. The CDR3 sequence is 12 residues long. Germline lookup yields CDR1 LGHNA and CDR2 YNFKEQ. Trimming at V came to 4 bases and at J to 5 bases, leaving 2 bases not matched to a gene. In nucleotides, the CDR3 is TGTGCCAGCAGCCGTCAGGGGGACGAGCAGTACTTC. Its protein is CASSRQGDEQYF.

The rearrangement links TRBV2 to TRBJ1-1; D is unresolved. Germline lookup yields CDR1 SNHLY and CDR2 FYNNEI. The length of the CDR3 is 14 residues. V was cut by 4 bases and J by 1 base, with 10 bases left in between. The CDR3 here is CASSVGTGNTEAFF. CDR3 coding DNA: TGTGCCAGCAGTGTCGGCACCGGGAACACTGAAGCTTTCTTT.

This clone has just one count. The rearrangement uses TRBV6-6 and TRBJ2-5, with a possible D match to TRBD1 (6 bases). The V end lost 4 bases, the J end lost 3 bases, and 18 bases lay between the germline ends. This CDR3 region has 16 residues. From germline, CDR1 is MNHNY and CDR2 SVGAGI (reference sequence). The chain's CDR3 is CASSSPGTSLKETQYF. Here the CDR3 DNA reads TGTGCCAGCAGTTCCCCCGGGACAAGCTTAAAAGAGACCCAGTACTTC.

This chain links TRBV28 with TRBJ2-3; 13 nucleotides agree with TRBD2. Germline CDR1 and CDR2: MDHEN and SYDVKM. This CDR3 has 17 amino acids. Germline trimming cut 4 bases from V and 6 bases from J; bases unmatched to any gene: 10. CDR3 in DNA: TGTGCCAGCAGTTGGCCGGGACTAGCGGGGAGGGGCGATACGCAGTATTTT. This translates into CASSWPGLAGRGDTQYF.

This chain links TRBV7-9 with TRBJ1-2; tentatively, D is TRBD1 (6 bases). Germline V lookup: CDR1 SEHNR, CDR2 FQNEAQ (reference sequence). V dropped 4 bases and J dropped 7 bases, with 10 bases sitting between them. The CDR3 spans 12 residues. The CDR3 nucleotides read TGTGCCAGCAGCTCGGACAGTTCTGGCTACACCTTC. This sequence encodes CASSSDSSGYTF. Looking up the rest from reference TRBV7-9 and TRBJ1-2 gives the full variable domain: DTGVSQNPRHKITKRGQNVTFRCDPISEHNRLYWYRQTLGQGPEFLTYFQNEAQLEKSRLLSDRFSAERPKGSFSTLEIQRTEQGDSAMYLCASSSDSSGYTFGSGTRLTVV.

The V and J genes are TRBV5-1 and TRBJ2-7, with TRBD1 matching 8 bases. CDR1 is SGHRS, CDR2 YFSETQ, per germline. The CDR3 runs to 16 residues. V was clipped by 0 bases and J by 1 base; unmatched bases: 6. Here the CDR3 reads CASSLGDGTGSYEQYF. The CDR3, as DNA: TGCGCCAGCAGCTTGGGAGACGGGACAGGTTCCTACGAGCAGTACTTC.

This sequence joins TRBV5-1 and TRBJ2-1; 8 positions match TRBD2. The V gene's germline CDR1 is SGHRS and CDR2 YFSETQ. After removal of 4 bases from V and 5 bases from J, the junction contained 11 bases not matched to a gene. The CDR3 has 16 residues. This CDR3 is CASSPGAGGTNNEQFF. Here the CDR3 DNA reads TGCGCCAGCAGCCCGGGTGCGGGGGGTACTAACAATGAGCAGTTCTTC.

This chain joins TRBV30 and TRBJ1-5; the match to TRBD1 covers 9 bases. Germline CDR1 reads GTSNPN; CDR2 reads SVGIG (reference sequence). The CDR3 extends over 14 amino acids. V dropped 0 bases and J dropped 5; count of bases not matched to a gene: 2. CDR3 protein: CAWSVGQGHQPQHF. In DNA form, the CDR3 reads TGTGCCTGGAGTGTGGGACAGGGACATCAGCCCCAGCATTTT. The full variable domain, with the rest looked up from reference TRBV30 and TRBJ1-5, is SQTIHQWPATLVQPVGSPLSLECTVEGTSNPNLYWYRQAAGRGLQLLFYSVGIGQISSEVPQNLSASRPQDRQFILSSKKLLLSDSGFYLCAWSVGQGHQPQHFGDGTRLSIL.

V usage is TRBV27 and J usage is TRBJ2-1, with a weak D call TRBD2 (6 bases). The V and J ends lost 7 bases and 3 bases respectively, with 19 bases between them. Per the germline V gene, CDR1 is MNHEY and CDR2 is SMNVEV (reference sequence). The CDR3 is 16 residues long. CDR3 amino acids: CASTPAGGAGYNEQFF. The CDR3 DNA sequence: TGTGCCAGCACCCCAGCCGGAGGAGCGGGCTACAATGAGCAGTTCTTC.

In its sample, this clone was seen a few times. This chain links TRBV28 with TRBJ2-5; D is perhaps TRBD2 (5 bases). Trimming left V 7 bases short and J 0 bases short, with 12 bases between. In germline, CDR1 is MDHEN, CDR2 SYDVKM. This CDR3 is built from 14 residues. CDR3 nucleotide sequence: TGTGCCAGCACCCGGGATCTGTACCAAGAGACCCAGTACTTC. Protein product: CASTRDLYQETQYF.

V is TRBV19 and J is TRBJ1-5; unclear D gene. CDR1 and CDR2 (germline): LNHDA, SQIVND (reference sequence). V lost 1 base and J 1 base, leaving 8 bases between the germline ends. The CDR3 sequence is 15 residues long. CDR3 in amino acids: CASSIAERSNQPQHF. The CDR3 coding sequence is TGTGCCAGTAGTATAGCGGAGAGGAGCAATCAGCCCCAGCATTTT.

This rearrangement joins TRBV7-6 to TRBJ1-6; D uncertain. Per the germline V gene, CDR1 is SGHVS and CDR2 is FNYEAQ. The CDR3 spans 18 residues. Trimming took 2 bases from V and 1 from J, leaving 15 bases between them. CDR3 coding DNA: TGTGCCAGCAGCTTATATTCTTGGGGATGGTCCTATAATTCACCCCTCCACTTT. The encoded protein is CASSLYSWGWSYNSPLHF.

A single count supports this clone. J is TRBJ1-2 and V is TRBV19; no clear D. The CDR3 consists of 14 residues. V was trimmed by 4 bases and J by 3 bases, leaving 12 bases between them. The germline CDR1 and CDR2 sequences are LNHDA and SQIVND (reference sequence). Written as DNA, the CDR3 is TGTGCCAGTAGTACCCTCCAAAGAGACTATGGCTACACCTTC. This gives the protein CASSTLQRDYGYTF. Supplemented by reference TRBV19 and TRBJ1-2, the full variable domain reads DGGITQSPKYLFRKEGQNVTLSCEQNLNHDAMYWYRQDPGQGLRLIYYSQIVNDFQKGDIAEGYSVSREKKESFPLTVTSAQKNPTAFYLCASSTLQRDYGYTFGSGTRLTVV.

This clone is judged medium-sized. This rearrangement joins TRBV10-1 to TRBJ2-7; 7 positions match TRBD2. Germline values: CDR1 WNHNN, CDR2 SYGVQD (reference sequence). The CDR3 consists of 14 residues. V shed 6 bases and J 5 bases; nucleotides not matched to a gene: 10. The CDR3 DNA sequence: TGCGCCAGCAGGACGTGGGGGGGAAACGACGAGCAGTACTTC. Protein sequence: CASRTWGGNDEQYF.

The chain carries TRBV4-3 and TRBJ2-2, with D perhaps matching TRBD1 (6 bases). Trimming left V 0 bases short and J 4 bases short, with 12 bases between. The V gene's germline CDR1 is LGHNA and CDR2 YSLEER. This CDR3 spans 16 amino acids. The CDR3 DNA follows: TGCGCCAGCAGCCAAGATGCAGGGACACTCACCGGGGAGCTGTTTTTT. It is translated as CASSQDAGTLTGELFF.